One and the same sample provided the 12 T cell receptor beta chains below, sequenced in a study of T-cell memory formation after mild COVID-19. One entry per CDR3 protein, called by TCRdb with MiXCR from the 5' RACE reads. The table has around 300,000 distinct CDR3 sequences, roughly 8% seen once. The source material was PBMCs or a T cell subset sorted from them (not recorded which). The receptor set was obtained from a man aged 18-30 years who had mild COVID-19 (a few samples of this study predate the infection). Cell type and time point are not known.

CDR3 residues: CASSLAFSYEQYF. Here the CDR3 DNA reads TGTGCCAGCAGCTTAGCCTTCTCCTACGAGCAGTACTTC. The V and J genes are TRBV7-6 and TRBJ2-7; D is unclear. CDR1 is SGHVS, CDR2 FNYEAQ, per germline. The CDR3 has 13 amino acids. V was clipped by 0 bases and J by 0 bases, with 3 bases between them. Together with reference TRBV7-6 and TRBJ2-7, the CDR3 gives the full variable domain: GAGVSQSPRYKVTKRGQDVALRCDPISGHVSLYWYRQALGQGPEFLTYFNYEAQQDKSGLPNDRFSAERPEGSISTLTIQRTEQRDSAMYRCASSLAFSYEQYFGPGTRLTVT.

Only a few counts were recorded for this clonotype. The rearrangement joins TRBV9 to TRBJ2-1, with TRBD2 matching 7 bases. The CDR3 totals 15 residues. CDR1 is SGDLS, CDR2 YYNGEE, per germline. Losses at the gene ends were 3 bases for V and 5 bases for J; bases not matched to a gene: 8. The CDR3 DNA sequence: TGTGCCAGCAGCGGGCGGGGGTTTGCGAACAATGAGCAGTTCTTC. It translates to CASSGRGFANNEQFF. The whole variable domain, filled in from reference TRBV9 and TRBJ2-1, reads DSGVTQTPKHLITATGQRVTLRCSPRSGDLSVYWYQQSLDQGLQFLIQYYNGEERAKGNILERFSAQQFPDLHSELNLSSLELGDSALYFCASSGRGFANNEQFFGPGTRLTVL.

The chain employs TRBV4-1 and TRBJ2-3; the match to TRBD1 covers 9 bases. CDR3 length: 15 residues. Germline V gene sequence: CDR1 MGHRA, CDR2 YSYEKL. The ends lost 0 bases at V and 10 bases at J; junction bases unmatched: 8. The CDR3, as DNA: TGCGCCAGCAGCCAAGACGCCGGGACAGGGAGTCCGCAGTATTTT. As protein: CASSQDAGTGSPQYF.

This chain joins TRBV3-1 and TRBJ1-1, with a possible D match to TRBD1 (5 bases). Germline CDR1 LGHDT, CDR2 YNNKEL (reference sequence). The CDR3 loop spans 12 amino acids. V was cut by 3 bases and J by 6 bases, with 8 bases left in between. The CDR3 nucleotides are TGTGCCAGCAGCCAGGGGGAAGCTGAAGCTTTCTTT. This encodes CASSQGEAEAFF.

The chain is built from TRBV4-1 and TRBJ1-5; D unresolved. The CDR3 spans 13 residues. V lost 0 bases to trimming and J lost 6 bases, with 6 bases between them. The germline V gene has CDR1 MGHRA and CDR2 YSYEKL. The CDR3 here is CASSQDHRQPQHF. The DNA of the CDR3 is TGCGCCAGCAGCCAAGATCATCGTCAGCCCCAGCATTTT.

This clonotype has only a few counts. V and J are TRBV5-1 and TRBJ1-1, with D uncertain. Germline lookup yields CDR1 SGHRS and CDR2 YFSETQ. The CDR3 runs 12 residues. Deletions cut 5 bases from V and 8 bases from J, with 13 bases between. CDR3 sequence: CASSDTGSEAFF. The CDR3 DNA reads TGCGCCAGCAGTGATACCGGGAGCGAAGCTTTCTTT.

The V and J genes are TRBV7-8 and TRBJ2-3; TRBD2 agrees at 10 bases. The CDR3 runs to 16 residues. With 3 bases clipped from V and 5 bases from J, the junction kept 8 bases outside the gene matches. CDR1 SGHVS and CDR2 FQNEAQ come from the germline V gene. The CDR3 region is CASSFPSGGARDTQYF. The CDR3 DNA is TGTGCCAGCAGCTTTCCCAGCGGGGGGGCTAGAGATACGCAGTATTTT.

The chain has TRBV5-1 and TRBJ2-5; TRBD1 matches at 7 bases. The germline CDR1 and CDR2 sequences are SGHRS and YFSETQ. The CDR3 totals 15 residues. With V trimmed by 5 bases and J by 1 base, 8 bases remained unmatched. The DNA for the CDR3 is TGCGCCAGCAGTGCCCCGGCAGGGGGCCAAGAGACCCAGTACTTC. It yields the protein CASSAPAGGQETQYF.

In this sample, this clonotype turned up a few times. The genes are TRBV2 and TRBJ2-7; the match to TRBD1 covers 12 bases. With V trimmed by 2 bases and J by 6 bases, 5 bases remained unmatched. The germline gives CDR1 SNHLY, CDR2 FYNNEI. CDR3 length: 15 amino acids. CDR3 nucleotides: TGTGCCAGCAGTGAACCGGGACAGGGGGCGCGCGAGCAGTACGTC. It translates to CASSEPGQGAREQYV.

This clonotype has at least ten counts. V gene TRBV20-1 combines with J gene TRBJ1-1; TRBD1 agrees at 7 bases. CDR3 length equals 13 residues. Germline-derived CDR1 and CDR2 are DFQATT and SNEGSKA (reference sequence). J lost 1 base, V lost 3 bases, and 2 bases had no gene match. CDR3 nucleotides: TGCAGTGCTAGGGACAGGACGAACACTGAAGCTTTCTTT. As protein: CSARDRTNTEAFF.

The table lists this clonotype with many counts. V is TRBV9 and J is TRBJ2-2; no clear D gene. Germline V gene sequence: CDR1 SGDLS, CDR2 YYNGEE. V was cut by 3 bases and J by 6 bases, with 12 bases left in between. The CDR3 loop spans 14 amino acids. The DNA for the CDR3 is TGTGCCAGCAGCGGCTACGGCCCGTCCGGGGAGCTGTTTTTT. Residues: CASSGYGPSGELFF.

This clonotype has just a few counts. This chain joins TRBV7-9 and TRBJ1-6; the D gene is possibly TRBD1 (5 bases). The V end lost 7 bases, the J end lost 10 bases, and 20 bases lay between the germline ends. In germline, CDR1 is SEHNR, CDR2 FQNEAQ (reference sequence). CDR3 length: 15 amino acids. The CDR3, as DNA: TGTGCCAGCACCCAAGCTTATGGGGGAATATCACCCCTCCACTTT. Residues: CASTQAYGGISPLHF.